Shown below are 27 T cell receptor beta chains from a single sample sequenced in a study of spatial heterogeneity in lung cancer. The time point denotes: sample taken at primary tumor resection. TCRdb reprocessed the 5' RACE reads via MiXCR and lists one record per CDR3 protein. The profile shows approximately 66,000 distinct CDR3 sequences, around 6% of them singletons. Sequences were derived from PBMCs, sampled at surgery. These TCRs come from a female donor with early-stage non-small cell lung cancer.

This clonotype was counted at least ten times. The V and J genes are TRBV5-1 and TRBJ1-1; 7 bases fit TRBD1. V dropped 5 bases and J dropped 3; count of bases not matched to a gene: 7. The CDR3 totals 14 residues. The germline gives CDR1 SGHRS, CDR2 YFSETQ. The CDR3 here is CASSEQGLDTEAFF. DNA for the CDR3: TGCGCCAGCAGTGAACAGGGGTTGGACACTGAAGCTTTCTTT. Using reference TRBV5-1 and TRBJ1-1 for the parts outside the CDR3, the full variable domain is KAGVTQTPRYLIKTRGQQVTLSCSPISGHRSVSWYQQTPGQGLQFLFEYFSETQRNKGNFPGRFSGRQFSNSRSEMNVSTLELGDSALYLCASSEQGLDTEAFFGQGTRLTVV.

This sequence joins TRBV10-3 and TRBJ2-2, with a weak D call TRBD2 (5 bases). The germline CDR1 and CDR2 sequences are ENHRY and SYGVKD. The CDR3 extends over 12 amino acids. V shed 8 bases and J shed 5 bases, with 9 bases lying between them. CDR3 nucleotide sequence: TGTGCCATCCTCGAGGGTACCGGGGAGCTGTTTTTT. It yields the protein CAILEGTGELFF.

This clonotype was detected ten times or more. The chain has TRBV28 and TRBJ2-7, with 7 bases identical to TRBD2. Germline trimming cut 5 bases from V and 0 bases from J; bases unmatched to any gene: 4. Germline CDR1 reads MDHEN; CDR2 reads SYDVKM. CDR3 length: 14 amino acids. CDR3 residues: CASSTAGPSYEQYV. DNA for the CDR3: TGTGCCAGCAGTACAGCGGGGCCCTCCTACGAGCAGTACGTC.

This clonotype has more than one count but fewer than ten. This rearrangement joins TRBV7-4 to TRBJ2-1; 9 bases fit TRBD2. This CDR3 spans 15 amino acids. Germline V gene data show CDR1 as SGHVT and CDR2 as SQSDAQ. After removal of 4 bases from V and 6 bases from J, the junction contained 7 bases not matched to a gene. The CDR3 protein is CASSSPGGGANEQFF. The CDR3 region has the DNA TGTGCCAGCAGCTCCCCGGGCGGGGGGGCCAATGAGCAGTTCTTC.

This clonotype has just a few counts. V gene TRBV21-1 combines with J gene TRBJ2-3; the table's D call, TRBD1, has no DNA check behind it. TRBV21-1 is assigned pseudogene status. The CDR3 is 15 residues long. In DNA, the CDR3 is TGTGCCAGCAGCACCCGGGGGCAGGGAACAGATACGCAGTATTTT. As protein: CASSTRGQGTDTQYF.

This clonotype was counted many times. CDR3 bases: TGCAGCGTTGGGGACAGGGTGCGTGGCTACACCTTC. Amino acids: CSVGDRVRGYTF. The V call is TRBV29-1, the J call TRBJ1-2, with 9 bases that match TRBD1. Germline CDR1 is SQVTM and CDR2 is ANQGSEA. With 4 bases clipped from V and 7 bases from J, the junction kept 4 bases outside the gene matches. CDR3 length equals 12 residues. Using reference TRBV29-1 and TRBJ1-2 for the parts outside the CDR3, the full variable domain is SAVISQKPSRDICQRGTSLTIQCQVDSQVTMMFWYRQQPGQSLTLIATANQGSEATYESGFVIDKFPISRPNLTFSTLTVSNMSPEDSSIYLCSVGDRVRGYTFGSGTRLTVV.

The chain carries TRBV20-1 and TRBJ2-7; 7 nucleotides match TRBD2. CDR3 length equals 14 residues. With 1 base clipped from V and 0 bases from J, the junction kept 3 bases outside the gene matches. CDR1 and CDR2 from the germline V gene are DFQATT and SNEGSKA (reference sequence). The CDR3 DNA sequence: TGCAGTGCTAGAGGGCTAGCGGCCTCCTACGAGCAGTACGTC. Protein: CSARGLAASYEQYV.

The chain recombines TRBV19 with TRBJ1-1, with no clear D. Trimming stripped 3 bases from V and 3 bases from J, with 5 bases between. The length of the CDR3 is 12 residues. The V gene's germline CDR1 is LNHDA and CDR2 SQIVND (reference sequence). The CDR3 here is CASSMRDTEAFF. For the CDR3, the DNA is TGTGCCAGTAGTATGAGAGACACTGAAGCTTTCTTT.

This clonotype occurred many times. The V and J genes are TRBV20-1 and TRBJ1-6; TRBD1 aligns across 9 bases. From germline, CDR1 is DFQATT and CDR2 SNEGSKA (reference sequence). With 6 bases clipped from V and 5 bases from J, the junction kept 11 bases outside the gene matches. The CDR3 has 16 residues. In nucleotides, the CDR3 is TGCAGTGCCGCGGCGGCCCGGACAGGGGATAATTCACCCCTCCACTTT. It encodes CSAAAARTGDNSPLHF.

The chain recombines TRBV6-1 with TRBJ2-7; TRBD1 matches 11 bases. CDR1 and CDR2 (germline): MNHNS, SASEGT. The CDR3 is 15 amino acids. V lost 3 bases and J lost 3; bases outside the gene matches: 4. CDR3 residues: CASSEAGTGGYEQYF. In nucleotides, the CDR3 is TGTGCCAGCAGTGAGGCCGGGACAGGGGGCTACGAGCAGTACTTC.

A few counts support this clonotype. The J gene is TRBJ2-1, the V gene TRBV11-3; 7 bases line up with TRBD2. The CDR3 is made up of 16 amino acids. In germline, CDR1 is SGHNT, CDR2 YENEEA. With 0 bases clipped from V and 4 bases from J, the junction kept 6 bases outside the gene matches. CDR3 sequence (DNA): TGTGCCAGCAGCTTAGATTCTAGCGGTCAGTACAATGAGCAGTTCTTC. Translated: CASSLDSSGQYNEQFF. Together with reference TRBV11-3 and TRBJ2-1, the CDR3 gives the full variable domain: EAGVVQSPRYKIIEKKQPVAFWCNPISGHNTLYWYLQNLGQGPELLIRYENEEAVDDSQLPKDRFSAERLKGVDSTLKIQPAELGDSAVYLCASSLDSSGQYNEQFFGPGTRLTVL.

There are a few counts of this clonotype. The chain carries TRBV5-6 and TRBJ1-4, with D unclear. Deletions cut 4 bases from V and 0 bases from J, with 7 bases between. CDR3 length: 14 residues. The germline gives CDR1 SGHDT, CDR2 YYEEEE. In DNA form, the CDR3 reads TGTGCCAGCAGCCTAAGAACAACTAATGAAAAACTGTTTTTT. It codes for CASSLRTTNEKLFF.

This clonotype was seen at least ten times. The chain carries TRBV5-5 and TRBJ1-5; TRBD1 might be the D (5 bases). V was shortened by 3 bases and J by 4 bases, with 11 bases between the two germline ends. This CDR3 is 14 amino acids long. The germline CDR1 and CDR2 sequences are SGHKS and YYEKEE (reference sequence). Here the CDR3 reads CASSWGVENQPQHF. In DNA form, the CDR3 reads TGTGCCAGCAGCTGGGGGGTGGAGAATCAGCCCCAGCATTTT. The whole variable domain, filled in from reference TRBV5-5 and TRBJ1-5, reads DAGVTQSPTHLIKTRGQQVTLRCSPISGHKSVSWYQQVLGQGPQFIFQYYEKEERGRGNFPDRFSARQFPNYSSELNVNALLLGDSALYLCASSWGVENQPQHFGDGTRLSIL.

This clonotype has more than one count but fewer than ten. The CDR3 DNA reads as TGTGCCAGCAGCCGCGGACAAGGGTCCACTGAAGCTTTCTTT. Protein product: CASSRGQGSTEAFF. This chain uses TRBV7-2 with TRBJ1-1, with D possibly matching TRBD1 (5 bases). The CDR3 loop spans 14 amino acids. Trimming took off 5 bases at V and 4 bases at J, with 14 bases between the two ends. The germline CDR1 and CDR2 sequences are SGHTA and FQGNSA.

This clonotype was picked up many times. The CDR3 is CATSRGQETQYF. CDR3 sequence (DNA): TGTGCCACCAGCAGGGGACAAGAGACCCAGTACTTC. The rearrangement joins TRBV24-1 to TRBJ2-5, with TRBD1 as a possible D gene (6 bases). V was pared by 7 bases and J by 2 bases, with 7 bases between. CDR3 size: 12 residues. Germline lookup yields CDR1 KGHDR and CDR2 SFDVKD.

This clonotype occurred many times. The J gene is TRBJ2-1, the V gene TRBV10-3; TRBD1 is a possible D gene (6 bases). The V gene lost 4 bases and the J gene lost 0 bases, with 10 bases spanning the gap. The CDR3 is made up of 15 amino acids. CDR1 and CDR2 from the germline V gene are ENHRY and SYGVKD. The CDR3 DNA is TGTGCCATCAGTGCTGGACAGAGCTCCTACAATGAGCAGTTCTTC. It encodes CAISAGQSSYNEQFF.

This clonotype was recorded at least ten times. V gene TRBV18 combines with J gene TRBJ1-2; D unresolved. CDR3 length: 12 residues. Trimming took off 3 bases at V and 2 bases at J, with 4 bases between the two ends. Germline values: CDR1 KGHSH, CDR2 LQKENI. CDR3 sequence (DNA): TGTGCCAGCTCACCCGAGAACTATGGCTACACCTTC. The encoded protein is CASSPENYGYTF.

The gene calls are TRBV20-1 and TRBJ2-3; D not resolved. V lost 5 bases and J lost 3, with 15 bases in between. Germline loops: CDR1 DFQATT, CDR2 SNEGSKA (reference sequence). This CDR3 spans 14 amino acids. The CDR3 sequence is CSAPHRVLTDTQYF. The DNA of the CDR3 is TGCAGTGCTCCCCACCGGGTCTTGACAGATACGCAGTATTTT.

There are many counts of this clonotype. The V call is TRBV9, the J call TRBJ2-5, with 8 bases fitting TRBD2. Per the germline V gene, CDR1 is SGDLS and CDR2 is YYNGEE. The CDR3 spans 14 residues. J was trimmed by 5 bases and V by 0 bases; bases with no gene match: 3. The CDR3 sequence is CASSVGSGGETQYF. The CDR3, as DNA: TGTGCCAGCAGCGTAGGAAGCGGGGGTGAGACCCAGTACTTC.

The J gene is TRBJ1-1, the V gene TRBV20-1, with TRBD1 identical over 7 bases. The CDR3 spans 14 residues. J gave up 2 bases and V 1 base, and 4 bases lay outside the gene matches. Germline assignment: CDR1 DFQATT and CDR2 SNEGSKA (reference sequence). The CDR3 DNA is TGCAGTGCTAGAGTAGGGGGCCCAAACACTGAAGCTTTCTTT. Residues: CSARVGGPNTEAFF.

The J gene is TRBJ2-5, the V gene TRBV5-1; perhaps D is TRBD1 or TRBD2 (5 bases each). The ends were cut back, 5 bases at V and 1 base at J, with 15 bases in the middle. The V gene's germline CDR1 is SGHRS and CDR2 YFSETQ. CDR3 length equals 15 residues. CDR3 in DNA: TGCGCCAGCAGTCTTACCGGGACCCCCCAAGAGACCCAGTACTTC. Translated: CASSLTGTPQETQYF.

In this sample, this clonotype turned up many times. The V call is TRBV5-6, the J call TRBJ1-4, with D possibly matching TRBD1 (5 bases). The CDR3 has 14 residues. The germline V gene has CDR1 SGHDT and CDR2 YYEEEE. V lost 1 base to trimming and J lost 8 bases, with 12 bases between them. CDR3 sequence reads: CASSLIGTGEKLFF. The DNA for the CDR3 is TGTGCCAGCAGCTTGATAGGAACAGGCGAAAAACTGTTTTTT.

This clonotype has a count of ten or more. CDR3 DNA sequence: TGTGCCAGCAGTCTGAGAGGAGGGCCCCAGCATTTT. It yields the protein CASSLRGGPQHF. The V and J genes are TRBV28 and TRBJ1-5; D unclear. V shed 5 bases and J shed 9 bases, with 11 bases lying between them. Germline V CDR1 and CDR2: MDHEN, SYDVKM. This CDR3 is built from 12 residues.

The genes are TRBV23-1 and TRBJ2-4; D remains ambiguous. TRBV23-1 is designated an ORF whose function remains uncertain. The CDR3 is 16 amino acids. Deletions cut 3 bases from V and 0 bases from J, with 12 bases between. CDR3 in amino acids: CASSQPKQLAKNIQYF. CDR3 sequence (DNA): TGCGCCAGCAGTCAGCCCAAACAACTAGCCAAAAACATTCAGTACTTC.

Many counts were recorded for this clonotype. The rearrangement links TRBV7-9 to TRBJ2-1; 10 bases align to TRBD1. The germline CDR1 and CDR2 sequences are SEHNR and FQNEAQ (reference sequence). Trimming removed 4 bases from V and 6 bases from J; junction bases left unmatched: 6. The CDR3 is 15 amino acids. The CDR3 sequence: CASSSGTGVGNEQFF. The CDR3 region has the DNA TGTGCCAGCAGCTCAGGGACAGGGGTCGGCAATGAGCAGTTCTTC.

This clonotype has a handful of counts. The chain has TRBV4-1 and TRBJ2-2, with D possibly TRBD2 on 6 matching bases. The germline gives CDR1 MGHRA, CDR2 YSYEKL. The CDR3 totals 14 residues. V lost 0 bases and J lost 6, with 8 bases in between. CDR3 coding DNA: TGCGCCAGCAGCCAAGATGGCGGGGCCGGGGAGCTGTTTTTT. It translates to CASSQDGGAGELFF.

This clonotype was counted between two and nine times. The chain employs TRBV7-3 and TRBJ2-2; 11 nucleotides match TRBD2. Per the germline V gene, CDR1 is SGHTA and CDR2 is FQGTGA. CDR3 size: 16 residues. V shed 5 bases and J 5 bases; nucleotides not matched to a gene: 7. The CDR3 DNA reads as TGTGCCAGCAGCCTTATGACTAGCGGGAAGACCGGGGAGCTGTTTTTT. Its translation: CASSLMTSGKTGELFF. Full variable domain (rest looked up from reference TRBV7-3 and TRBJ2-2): GAGVSQTPSNKVTEKGKYVELRCDPISGHTALYWYRQSLGQGPEFLIYFQGTGAADDSGLPNDRFFAVRPEGSVSTLKIQRTERGDSAVYLCASSLMTSGKTGELFFGEGSRLTVL.